These 27 T cell receptor beta chains originate from one sample sequenced in a study of OX40 agonist ivuxolimab in advanced cancers. Measured with immunoSEQ multiplex PCR; TCRdb has only the in-frame clones, and not every one. The profile shows approximately 70,000 clones, 75% to 95% of them singletons. Sample: CD4+ or CD8+ T cells sorted from blood, taken in a trial of the OX40 agonist ivuxolimab. These receptors were collected from an adult with an advanced solid tumor such as melanoma, head and neck, liver or kidney cancer.

The J gene is TRBJ2-2, the V gene TRBV9; D might be TRBD2 (5 bases). V lost 0 bases, J lost 2 bases, and 8 bases lay in between. The germline gives CDR1 SGDLS, CDR2 YYNGEE. The CDR3 covers 15 residues. The CDR3 nucleotides read TGTGCCAGCAGCGTAGGGACTGTAAACACCGGGGAGCTGTTTTTT. Amino acid sequence: CASSVGTVNTGELFF.

The rearrangement uses TRBV28 and TRBJ2-1; the match to TRBD1 covers 9 bases. V shed 6 bases and J 8 bases; nucleotides not matched to a gene: 11. The CDR3 spans 15 residues. Germline V gene sequence: CDR1 MDHEN, CDR2 SYDVKM. The CDR3 is CASSLEGQGFDEQFF. The CDR3 DNA follows: TGTGCCAGCAGCCTCGAGGGACAGGGATTTGATGAGCAGTTCTTC.

The chain recombines TRBV5-1 with TRBJ1-6, with D possibly being TRBD1 (5 bases). The length of the CDR3 is 15 residues. Per germline, CDR1 SGHRS and CDR2 YFSETQ. Deletions cut 4 bases from V and 5 bases from J, with 13 bases between. CDR3 amino acids: CASSPGGVDNSPLHF. For the CDR3, the DNA is TGCGCCAGCAGCCCCGGAGGGGTCGATAATTCACCCCTCCACTTT.

The chain employs TRBV27 and TRBJ2-1, with 11 bases that match TRBD2. Germline CDR1 reads MNHEY; CDR2 reads SMNVEV (reference sequence). V trimming: 6 bases; J trimming: 2 bases; junction bases outside the gene matches: 6. There are 16 residues in the CDR3. CDR3 in amino acids: CASRPGLAATYNEQFF. In DNA, the CDR3 is TGTGCCAGCAGACCGGGACTAGCGGCCACCTACAATGAGCAGTTCTTC.

The chain employs TRBV11-2 and TRBJ2-1; D remains unclear. Germline V gene lookup returns CDR1 SGHAT and CDR2 FQNNGV. This CDR3 spans 15 amino acids. The V end was cut by 5 bases, the J end by 10 bases, with 21 bases between. CDR3 DNA: TGTGCCAGCAGCGTAGTCCTGATGGCGAGTGAGGAGCAGTTCTTC. Protein: CASSVVLMASEEQFF.

The V call is TRBV4-2, the J call TRBJ1-1; D is perhaps TRBD1 (5 bases). V dropped 0 bases and J dropped 4 bases, with 15 bases sitting between them. This CDR3 has 16 residues. CDR1 and CDR2 from the germline V gene are LGHNA and YNFKEQ. The CDR3 region is CASSQEVGAGSTEAFF. The CDR3 coding sequence is TGTGCCAGCAGCCAAGAAGTCGGGGCAGGGTCCACTGAAGCTTTCTTT.

The rearrangement joins TRBV7-2 to TRBJ2-7; unclear D gene. V dropped 5 bases and J dropped 7 bases, with 9 bases sitting between them. This CDR3 comprises 11 residues. Germline CDR1 reads SGHTA; CDR2 reads FQGNSA. The CDR3 loop is CASSPLTEQYF. CDR3 nucleotide sequence: TGTGCCAGCAGCCCTTTGACAGAGCAGTACTTC. Complete variable domain (other parts from reference TRBV7-2 and TRBJ2-7): GAGVSQSPSNKVTEKGKDVELRCDPISGHTALYWYRQSLGQGLEFLIYFQGNSAPDKSGLPSDRFSAERTGGSVSTLTIQRTQQEDSAVYLCASSPLTEQYFGPGTRLTVT.

Concerning this clone itself: Compared with germline, one end of the junction differs, possibly owing to a read error. V and J are TRBV18 and TRBJ2-7; 15 bases are shared with TRBD2. The CDR3 contains 17 residues. In germline, CDR1 is KGHSH, CDR2 LQKENI. The CDR3 DNA follows: TGTGCCAGCTCATCACCGGGACTAGCGGGAGGTCCCTACGAGCAGTACTTC. It is translated as CASSSPGLAGGPYEQYF.

The rearrangement joins TRBV2 to TRBJ2-5, with 9 bases matching TRBD2. V lost 0 bases, J lost 5 bases, and 4 bases stayed unmatched. The CDR3 contains 15 residues. The V gene's germline CDR1 is SNHLY and CDR2 FYNNEI. Here the CDR3 reads CASSEALSGRETQYF. The CDR3 coding sequence is TGTGCCAGCAGTGAAGCGCTAAGCGGGAGGGAGACCCAGTACTTC.

The rearrangement uses TRBV5-1 and TRBJ2-7, with D possibly being TRBD2 (6 bases). Germline V lookup: CDR1 SGHRS, CDR2 YFSETQ. The CDR3 runs to 13 residues. V lost 2 bases to trimming and J lost 3 bases, with 9 bases between them. CDR3 region: CASSFVGGYEQYF. The CDR3 coding sequence is TGCGCCAGCAGCTTTGTGGGGGGCTACGAGCAGTACTTC.

J is TRBJ2-1 and V is TRBV19; D may be TRBD1 or TRBD2 (5 bases each). The germline V and J ends were trimmed by 1 base and 6 bases, with 13 bases remaining between them. CDR3 size: 15 residues. From germline, CDR1 is LNHDA and CDR2 SQIVND (reference sequence). The CDR3 DNA follows: TGTGCCAGTAGTATAGGAGTTTCAGGGAGCAATGAGCAGTTCTTC. It translates to CASSIGVSGSNEQFF. The full variable domain, its missing parts supplied by reference TRBV19 and TRBJ2-1, is DGGITQSPKYLFRKEGQNVTLSCEQNLNHDAMYWYRQDPGQGLRLIYYSQIVNDFQKGDIAEGYSVSREKKESFPLTVTSAQKNPTAFYLCASSIGVSGSNEQFFGPGTRLTVL.

This clone was found once. The CDR3 DNA sequence: TGTGCCAGCACTCGCCCCCGACAGGTGCCACACTATGGCTACACCTTC. Its translation: CASTRPRQVPHYGYTF. The gene calls are TRBV25-1 and TRBJ1-2; maybe TRBD1 (6 bases). Trimming removed 7 bases at V and 3 bases at J, with 21 bases between. Per the germline V gene, CDR1 is MGHDK and CDR2 is SYGVNS. The length of the CDR3 is 16 residues.

The gene calls are TRBV28 and TRBJ2-1; tentative D call: TRBD1 (8 bases). Germline-derived CDR1 and CDR2 are MDHEN and SYDVKM. The germline V and J ends were trimmed by 5 bases and 8 bases, with 19 bases remaining between them. The CDR3 is 15 amino acids. CDR3 DNA sequence: TGTGCCAGCAGTCCAGGACAGGGCCGGGGGGATGAGCAGTTCTTC. This codes for CASSPGQGRGDEQFF.

The gene calls are TRBV28 and TRBJ1-2; D is perhaps TRBD1 (5 bases). V was pared by 3 bases and J by 2 bases, with 7 bases between. The length of the CDR3 is 13 residues. The germline V gene has CDR1 MDHEN and CDR2 SYDVKM. The CDR3 sequence: CASSFRGNYGYTF. The DNA of the CDR3 is TGTGCCAGCAGTTTTCGGGGCAACTATGGCTACACCTTC.

This chain connects TRBV2 to TRBJ2-1, with 7 bases aligning to TRBD1. CDR1 and CDR2 (germline): SNHLY, FYNNEI. J lost 6 bases, V lost 4 bases, and 9 bases had no gene match. The length of the CDR3 is 15 residues. CDR3 nucleotides: TGTGCCAGCAGTGTTACTCAGGGGGTGGGCAATGAGCAGTTCTTC. Translated, it gives CASSVTQGVGNEQFF.

The chain couples TRBV4-3 to TRBJ2-5, with D possibly matching TRBD2 (5 bases). CDR1 LGHNA and CDR2 YSLEER come from the germline V gene. The CDR3 length is 15 residues. Trimming pared 4 bases from V and 5 bases from J, leaving 17 bases between. CDR3 nucleotides: TGCGCCAGCAGCCCCGGTGGAGGCAGTATGGAGACCCAGTACTTC. It translates to CASSPGGGSMETQYF.

V gene TRBV28 combines with J gene TRBJ2-5; D ambiguous. Trimming cost V 5 bases and J 2 bases, with 15 bases left between them. This CDR3 contains 15 residues. The germline gives CDR1 MDHEN, CDR2 SYDVKM. CDR3 amino acids: CASSTPGFRQETQYF. CDR3 nucleotide sequence: TGTGCCAGCAGTACCCCGGGTTTTCGGCAAGAGACCCAGTACTTC. Combining the CDR3 with reference TRBV28 and TRBJ2-5 gives the whole variable domain DVKVTQSSRYLVKRTGEKVFLECVQDMDHENMFWYRQDPGLGLRLIYFSYDVKMKEKGDIPEGYSVSREKKERFSLILESASTNQTSMYLCASSTPGFRQETQYFGPGTRLLVL.

The V call is TRBV28, the J call TRBJ2-5; 7 positions agree with TRBD2. The CDR3 is 16 amino acids. The germline CDR1 and CDR2 sequences are MDHEN and SYDVKM. Trimming at V came to 5 bases and at J to 2 bases, leaving 11 bases not matched to a gene. The CDR3 nucleotides read TGTGCCAGCAGTCCGTTCCCAGGCGGGGGACAAGAGACCCAGTACTTC. Translated, it gives CASSPFPGGGQETQYF. Together with reference TRBV28 and TRBJ2-5, the CDR3 gives the full variable domain: DVKVTQSSRYLVKRTGEKVFLECVQDMDHENMFWYRQDPGLGLRLIYFSYDVKMKEKGDIPEGYSVSREKKERFSLILESASTNQTSMYLCASSPFPGGGQETQYFGPGTRLLVL.

The chain combines TRBV2 with TRBJ2-2; D possibly corresponds to TRBD2 (7 bases). Germline values: CDR1 SNHLY, CDR2 FYNNEI. This CDR3 has 14 residues. Trimming removed 6 bases from V and 1 base from J, with 9 bases in between. CDR3 amino acids: CASRAGQNTGELFF. CDR3 nucleotides: TGTGCCAGCAGAGCGGGACAGAACACCGGGGAGCTGTTTTTT.

This chain joins TRBV19 and TRBJ2-5; 11 nucleotides line up with TRBD2. The CDR3 runs to 15 residues. J was trimmed by 5 bases and V by 7 bases; bases with no gene match: 9. CDR1 LNHDA and CDR2 SQIVND come from the germline V gene (reference sequence). The CDR3 protein is CASKSSGRARETQYF. The CDR3 region has the DNA TGTGCCAGTAAAAGTAGCGGGAGGGCGAGGGAGACCCAGTACTTC.

V is TRBV5-1 and J is TRBJ1-2; no reliable D call. Deletions cut 3 bases from V and 4 bases from J, with 16 bases between. CDR3 length equals 15 residues. CDR1 and CDR2 (germline): SGHRS, YFSETQ. The CDR3 loop is CASSWSVGSSYGYTF. The CDR3 bases are TGCGCCAGCAGCTGGTCAGTTGGTTCTAGCTATGGCTACACCTTC.

This clone has a handful of counts. The rearrangement links TRBV5-1 to TRBJ2-3; D is unclear. V was clipped by 0 bases and J by 5 bases, with 4 bases between them. The CDR3 length is 12 residues. CDR1 is SGHRS, CDR2 YFSETQ, per germline. The CDR3 sequence: CASSLGRDTQYF. As DNA, the CDR3 is TGCGCCAGCAGCTTGGGCAGAGATACGCAGTATTTT.

This chain joins TRBV6-6 and TRBJ2-1; possible D gene TRBD1, 6 bases. The CDR3 is 14 residues long. The V gene's germline CDR1 is MNHNY and CDR2 SVGAGI (reference sequence). With 4 bases removed from V and 7 bases from J, the gap between germline ends came to 14 bases. Here the CDR3 reads CASSSPLQGNEQFF. In nucleotides, the CDR3 is TGTGCCAGCAGTTCTCCACTTCAGGGGAATGAGCAGTTCTTC.

V usage is TRBV19 and J usage is TRBJ2-1; 8 nucleotides line up with TRBD2. Germline CDR1 is LNHDA and CDR2 is SQIVND (reference sequence). V shed 6 bases and J 6 bases; nucleotides not matched to a gene: 7. The CDR3 runs to 14 residues. CDR3 sequence reads: CASRGREGPNEQFF. CDR3 coding DNA: TGTGCCAGTAGAGGCCGGGAGGGGCCCAATGAGCAGTTCTTC.

The rearrangement uses TRBV7-9 and TRBJ2-1; maybe TRBD2 (6 bases). V dropped 6 bases and J dropped 0 bases, with 15 bases sitting between them. The CDR3 is 16 amino acids. Germline CDR1 reads SEHNR; CDR2 reads FQNEAQ (reference sequence). The CDR3 DNA reads as TGTGCCAGCAGACTAGCCGGAGGTGGCTCCTACAATGAGCAGTTCTTC. This codes for CASRLAGGGSYNEQFF.

J is TRBJ1-5 and V is TRBV18, with a possible D match to TRBD1 (5 bases). The germline V gene has CDR1 KGHSH and CDR2 LQKENI. This CDR3 comprises 16 residues. V was clipped by 2 bases and J by 3 bases, with 14 bases between them. CDR3 bases: TGTGCCAGCTCACCAACTAATGGACAAAACAATCAGCCCCAGCATTTT. Translation: CASSPTNGQNNQPQHF. Combining the CDR3 with reference TRBV18 and TRBJ1-5 gives the whole variable domain NAGVMQNPRHLVRRRGQEARLRCSPMKGHSHVYWYRQLPEEGLKFMVYLQKENIIDESGMPKERFSAEFPKEGPSILRIQQVVRGDSAAYFCASSPTNGQNNQPQHFGDGTRLSIL.

The chain couples TRBV6-5 to TRBJ2-7; D gene ambiguous. Looked up from germline, CDR1 is MNHEY and CDR2 is SVGAGI. This CDR3 comprises 14 residues. V was trimmed by 8 bases and J by 0 bases, leaving 14 bases between them. CDR3 DNA sequence: TGTGCCAGCCTTCCCCAATTCCGCTCCTACGAGCAGTACTTC. Translated: CASLPQFRSYEQYF.